This entry lists 5 T cell receptor beta chains sequenced from one sample in a study of beta chain features in type 1 diabetes listed by TCRdb under 2018. The library was generated by the immunoSEQ multiplex PCR assay. The entire amount of isolated RNA was reverse transcribed using the High Capacity cDNA Reverse Transcription Kit, so the sequenced TCRB transcripts were expressed ones. The table was pulled from immuneACCESS by TCRdb, which kept in-frame rearrangements only. Such tables lose some clones; where checked, under half of the loss comes from unresolved V genes, and the rest has no known cause. The sample profile shows some 150,000 clones; about 10% of them were found once. The ten largest make up approximately 1.3% of the sample. Sequenced: naive CD4+ T cells from blood. In the paper's terms, the cell subset or site label means: true naive CD4+ T cells. The receptors shown here come from a man in his late teens or twenties in good health.

This clone appeared a few times. The V call is TRBV6-5, the J call TRBJ1-5; D not certain. This CDR3 comprises 15 residues. V shed 5 bases and J shed 2 bases, with 13 bases lying between them. CDR1 and CDR2 from the germline V gene are MNHEY and SVGAGI. This CDR3 is CASSPPPGGNQPQHF. The CDR3 coding sequence is TGTGCCAGCAGTCCACCCCCGGGAGGCAATCAGCCCCAGCATTTT.

J is TRBJ1-5 and V is TRBV7-2, with D perhaps matching TRBD1 (6 bases). The ends were cut back, 3 bases at V and 3 bases at J, with 12 bases in the middle. From germline, CDR1 is SGHTA and CDR2 FQGNSA. The CDR3 is 15 amino acids. CDR3 coding DNA: TGTGCCAGCAGCTTGGGACATTCCCTCAATCAGCCCCAGCATTTT. Translating it yields CASSLGHSLNQPQHF.

V and J are TRBV29-1 and TRBJ2-2; TRBD1 agrees at 10 bases. CDR1 SQVTM and CDR2 ANQGSEA come from the germline V gene. The junction had 2 bases not matched to a gene; V was cut back by 6 bases and J by 1 base. The length of the CDR3 is 14 residues. CDR3 coding DNA: TGCAGCGTGTGGACAGGGGGGAACACCGGGGAGCTGTTTTTT. The encoded protein is CSVWTGGNTGELFF.

The V and J genes are TRBV18 and TRBJ1-5, with 8 bases aligning to TRBD1. V dropped 4 bases and J dropped 2; count of bases not matched to a gene: 4. CDR3 size: 15 residues. Germline CDR1 reads KGHSH; CDR2 reads LQKENI. For the CDR3, the DNA is TGTGCCAGCTCACAGGAGACAGGGGGCAATCAGCCCCAGCATTTT. Its translation: CASSQETGGNQPQHF.

This clone was seen more than once but under ten times. The chain links TRBV7-3 to TRBJ2-1; the match to TRBD2 covers 9 bases. The CDR3 has 16 amino acids. With V trimmed by 3 bases and J by 2 bases, 5 bases remained unmatched. The germline V gene encodes CDR1 SGHTA and CDR2 FQGTGA. DNA of the CDR3: TGTGCCAGCAGCTTTTCAAGCGGGGGGCCCTACAATGAGCAGTTCTTC. It translates to CASSFSSGGPYNEQFF.